This T cell receptor beta chain was found in a study of T cell repertoires in cytomegalovirus infection. Study-level findings and limits: The response measured ex vivo was dominated by TCR beta clonotypes (HLA-C-restricted and CMV-specific).

Concerning this clonotype: Antigen unknown.

The V end was cut by 3 bases, the J end by 1 base, with 19 bases between. The CDR3 runs 17 residues. CDR1 and CDR2 from the germline V gene are SNHLY and FYNNEI. TCRdb fed the reads into MiXCR, producing one record per CDR3 protein. The table shows a few hundred thousand distinct CDR3 sequences, with over 15% occurring only once. The rearrangement uses TRBV2 and TRBJ2-7, with D tentatively TRBD2 (6 bases). What was sequenced was CD8+ T cells from PBMCs. The receptor's source is a human donor in good health (CMV status not recorded). Some clones in this sample may be carry-over from other donors' samples. CDR3 sequence: CASSDFQGDFFSYEQYF. The CDR3 DNA reads TGTGCCAGCAGTGATTTTCAAGGGGACTTCTTTTCCTACGAGCAGTACTTC.